This T cell receptor beta chain was captured by sequencing in a study of T cell responses to AZD1222 COVID-19 vaccine (dated by TCRdb to 2020 to 2023). About the full investigation: AZD1222 recipients given second doses at about 4 weeks or at about 12 weeks were pooled, since spike-specific TCR depth and breadth were not found to differ between the two schedules. A total of about 250 trial participants underwent TCR sequencing, of whom 200 to 220 had received two doses of AZD1222 and some 25 had received two doses of the MenACWY control vaccine. Trial participants were enrolled into age subgroups of 18-55, 56-69 and 70-plus years, which contained around 140, 26 and 57 TCR-sequenced participants, respectively.

What the study reported, not specific to this receptor: The vaccine-associated CD4 TCRs covered the entire spike protein, and the dominant responses fell in regions 160-218 and 743-854. Reportedly, almost half of the unique spike-specific TCRs recognized epitopes lying outside the regions that are mutated in the B.1.351 and B.1.1.7 variants. Conclusions about previously exposed vaccinees are limited, since just 5 or 6 AZD1222 recipients were seropositive for SARS-CoV-2 at baseline. Because no day 14 peak-response samples were available, the repertoires could be characterized only after the peak T cell response. Participants were mostly white British, with more females than males. The authors suggested clonal diversity may have been underestimated. A significant rise in spike-specific TCR breadth and depth was observed after two AZD1222 doses relative to day 0 and relative to MenACWY recipients. The 56-69-year group was small, and its depth increase did not reach significance, likely because of low power.

Notes on this clone: Its target antigen remains unknown. No per-base quality is available; no much larger clone lies one base away.

This sample's time point label indicates: baseline before first vaccination. Vaccinee samples were obtained from the UK trials COV001 and COV002, which included a single-blind randomized controlled phase 2/3 trial of AZD1222 (ChAdOx1 nCoV-19) in healthy adults. For TCRbeta chain sequencing, PBMC samples from trial participants were taken at day 0 and at day 28 after the second dose. The CDR3 regions of human TCRbeta chains were analyzed by immunosequencing. The study's own analysis went as follows. TCRs in the repertoires were compared against a reference library of SARS-CoV-2-specific TCRs that had been generated with the MIRA antigen-specificity platform. Breadth was defined as the fraction of unique TCRs that were SARS-CoV-2-associated, and depth was defined as the fraction of total T cells that were SARS-CoV-2-associated. Each spike-specific TCR was assigned to its reactive spike region and to a CD4 or CD8 class using the MIRA data. Log10-transformed breadth and depth values were compared by one-way ANOVA with Sidak's multiple comparisons tests. As stored in TCRdb, this immuneACCESS dataset retains in-frame rearrangements with V and J assigned. A fraction of the clones does not appear; measured against another copy, unresolved V genes explain less than half of the discrepancy, and the remainder lacks a known reason. V, J and clone size derive from that table, while D and trimming were established from the DNA sequence. This sample has about 110,000 clones in its table, and around 96% of those were observed once. Jointly, the top ten make up 2% to 2.5% of the sample.

CDR1 and CDR2, per the germline V gene, are LGHNA and YNFKEQ. V is pruned by 1 base and J by 5 bases, leaving 9 bases of the junction without a gene match. The CDR3 sequence holds 18 residues, the cysteine and phenylalanine included. CDR3 DNA is the only sequence kept; it has 54 bases, read in frame from the first base. The sequence joins TRBV4-2 to TRBJ2-5, with 14 bases matching TRBD2. The specimen comprised peripheral blood, sampled on day 0 of AZD1222 vaccination. The receptor comes from an adult in good health. DNA sequence: TGTGCCAGCAGCCAAGTGAGCGGACTAGCGGGAGGTTGGGAGACCCAGTACTTC. Translated, it gives CASSQVSGLAGGWETQYF.